Listed below are T cell receptor beta chains from one sample, sequenced in a study of tumor-infiltrating lymphocytes in oesophageal squamous cell carcinoma. TCRdb re-analysed the PCR reads in MiXCR, keeping a single row per CDR3 protein. The table includes some 20,000 distinct CDR3 sequences, 50% detected once. The sample comprised esophageal tumor tissue. These receptors all come from a male donor with esophageal squamous cell carcinoma. The CDR3 runs from the conserved cysteine through the conserved F or W. The order of the fields is clone size, D gene, CDR3 length, J gene, V gene, CDR3 protein, CDR3 DNA. A D gene is named only where the DNA matches it firmly. Clone size is stated in some rows and not others, as once, few, many or a class when expanded.

.	.	14	TRBJ1-5	TRBV28	CASSLGTEVRPQHF	TGTGCCAGCAGTTTAGGGACGGAGGTACGGCCCCAGCATTTT
few	TRBD1	15	TRBJ2-5	TRBV5-4	CASSTDRGYRETQYF	TGTGCCAGCAGTACGGACAGGGGGTATCGAGAGACCCAGTACTTC
.	TRBD2	17	TRBJ2-3	TRBV7-4	CASSLAGLAGATDTQYF	TGTGCCAGCAGCTTAGCTGGACTAGCGGGAGCGACAGATACGCAGTATTTT
.	.	12	TRBJ1-2	TRBV7-6	CASSLGAMGYTF	TGTGCCAGCAGCCTAGGGGCTATGGGCTACACCTTC
many	.	15	TRBJ2-1	TRBV18	CASSSGTGAYNEQFF	TGTGCCAGCTCATCGGGGACCGGAGCCTACAATGAGCAGTTCTTC
many	.	15	TRBJ1-2	TRBV5-4	CASSLEGRKGYGYTF	TGCGCCAGCAGCTTGGAAGGACGGAAGGGCTATGGCTACACCTTC
.	.	15	TRBJ2-7	TRBV24-1	CATSEEGEGDNEQYF	TGTGCCACCAGTGAAGAGGGTGAAGGTGACAACGAGCAGTACTTC
medium-sized	.	13	TRBJ1-4	TRBV7-8	CASSLSGYEKLFF	TGTGCCAGCAGCTTGAGCGGTTATGAAAAACTGTTTTTT
.	.	13	TRBJ2-1	TRBV7-8	CASSSQGHRVKDF	TGTGCCAGCAGCTCGCAGGGCCACAGGGTAAAGGACTTC
few	.	14	TRBJ2-5	TRBV12-3/TRBV12-4	CASSFGDKQETQYF	TGTGCCAGCAGTTTCGGGGATAAACAAGAGACCCAGTACTTC
.	.	17	TRBJ2-1	TRBV11-2	CASSLEAPGNSYNEQFF	TGTGCCAGCAGCTTAGAAGCCCCAGGTAACTCCTACAATGAGCAGTTCTTC
.	.	13	TRBJ1-5	TRBV7-9	CASQDQLHQPQHF	TGTGCCAGCCAGGATCAGCTCCATCAGCCCCAGCATTTT
many	.	14	TRBJ2-7	TRBV28	CASSSVASLYEQYF	TGTGCCAGCAGCTCTGTAGCTAGTCTCTACGAGCAGTACTTC
.	TRBD1	14	TRBJ2-3	TRBV7-9	CASSLETGADTQYF	TGTGCCAGCAGCTTAGAGACAGGGGCAGATACGCAGTATTTT
once	.	14	TRBJ2-1	TRBV12-3/TRBV12-4	CASSLVVASETQFF	TGTGCCAGCAGTTTAGTGGTAGCCTCCGAGACCCAGTTCTTC
.	TRBD1	15	TRBJ2-7	TRBV7-2	CASSVWTGGTYEQYF	TGTGCCAGCAGCGTATGGACAGGGGGAACCTACGAGCAGTACTTC
medium-sized	TRBD2	16	TRBJ2-3	TRBV12-3/TRBV12-4	CASRGTGTSGTTPQYF	TGTGCCAGCAGAGGTACCGGGACTAGCGGGACAACCCCGCAGTATTTT
.	.	15	TRBJ2-3	TRBV7-2	CASSLGLISTDTQYF	TGTGCCAGCAGCTTAGGACTAATTAGCACAGATACGCAGTATTTT
once	.	15	TRBJ2-3	TRBV18	CASSPLSSSTDTQYF	TGTGCCAGCTCACCACTCTCCTCTAGCACAGATACGCAGTATTTT
many	.	15	TRBJ2-7	TRBV5-6	CASSFLGYSSYEQYF	TGTGCCAGCAGCTTTTTGGGGTATAGCTCCTACGAGCAGTACTTC
.	TRBD1	14	TRBJ1-2	TRBV20-1	CSASRGTGTYGYTF	TGCAGTGCTAGCAGGGGGACAGGGACCTATGGCTACACCTTC
.	TRBD2	14	TRBJ2-7	TRBV7-2	CASSLSGMVHEQYF	TGTGCCAGCAGCCTAAGCGGGATGGTACACGAGCAGTACTTC
.	.	12	TRBJ2-1	TRBV7-7	CASSHRYNEQFF	TGTGCCAGCAGCCACAGATACAATGAGCAGTTCTTC
.	TRBD2	16	TRBJ2-1	TRBV12-3/TRBV12-4	CASSFQRLADFDEQFF	TGTGCCAGCAGTTTTCAGAGACTAGCAGATTTCGATGAGCAGTTCTTC
.	.	15	TRBJ2-5	TRBV6-2/TRBV6-3	CASSLLTGQQETQYF	TGTGCCAGCAGTCTGCTTACAGGGCAACAAGAGACCCAGTACTTC
.	TRBD2	16	TRBJ2-1	TRBV12-5	CASGPGSSGGYNEQFF	TGTGCTAGTGGCCCTGGGAGTAGCGGGGGATACAATGAGCAGTTCTTC
.	TRBD2	15	TRBJ2-4	TRBV5-6	CASTIAGGAKNIQYF	TGTGCCAGCACCATAGCGGGGGGAGCCAAAAACATTCAGTACTTC
.	TRBD2	18	TRBJ2-1	TRBV7-6	CASSLKRLAERGPETQFF	TGTGCCAGCAGCTTAAAACGACTAGCGGAGAGGGGCCCAGAGACCCAGTTCTTC
.	.	17	TRBJ2-1	TRBV3-1	CASSQDKGTGTPQRQFF	TGTGCCAGCAGCCAAGATAAAGGGACGGGCACCCCACAAAGGCAGTTCTTC
.	TRBD1	16	TRBJ2-1	TRBV11-2	CASSSGTESTYNEQFF	TGTGCCAGCAGCTCCGGGACAGAATCCACCTACAATGAGCAGTTCTTC
.	TRBD2	16	TRBJ2-7	TRBV2	CASKSGRALTAYEQYF	TGTGCCAGCAAAAGCGGGAGGGCCCTGACCGCCTACGAGCAGTACTTC
many	.	12	TRBJ1-3	TRBV18	CASSPGRNTIYF	TGTGCCAGCTCACCGGGGCGAAACACCATATATTTT
.	.	14	TRBJ2-3	TRBV18	CASSPPTGTDTQYF	TGTGCCAGCTCACCCCCGACAGGTACTGATACGCAGTATTTT
once	.	15	TRBJ2-5	TRBV12-3/TRBV12-4	CASSQDQSSYNEQYF	TGTGCCAGCAGTCAGGATCAGAGCTCCTACAATGAGCAGTACTTC
.	.	13	TRBJ2-3	TRBV12-3/TRBV12-4	CASSWWGADTQYF	TGTGCCAGCAGTTGGTGGGGGGCAGATACGCAGTATTTT
many	TRBD2	16	TRBJ2-1	TRBV7-2	CASSLGRTSGYNEQFF	TGTGCCAGCAGCTTAGGCAGGACTAGCGGATACAATGAGCAGTTCTTC
medium-sized	.	13	TRBJ2-1	TRBV7-9	CASSLVAANEQFF	TGTGCCAGCAGCTTAGTTGCGGCCAATGAGCAGTTCTTC
few	.	14	TRBJ1-2	TRBV18	CASSPDQHNYGYTF	TGTGCCAGCTCTCCCGACCAGCATAACTATGGCTACACCTTC
many	.	13	TRBJ2-5	TRBV7-3	CASSLESSETQYF	TGTGCCAGCAGCTTAGAGTCTTCAGAGACCCAGTACTTC
.	TRBD2	15	TRBJ2-7	TRBV6-1	CASSAEAGGPYEQYF	TGTGCCAGCAGTGCTGAAGCGGGAGGGCCTTACGAGCAGTACTTC
.	TRBD2	15	TRBJ2-7	TRBV7-2	CASRIKAGGPGEQYF	TGTGCCAGCAGGATAAAAGCGGGAGGGCCAGGCGAGCAGTACTTC
.	TRBD2	18	TRBJ2-3	TRBV7-2	CASSPNYTGRTLPDTQYF	TGTGCCAGCAGCCCCAACTACACCGGGAGGACCCTCCCAGATACGCAGTATTTT
.	.	14	TRBJ2-5	TRBV12-3/TRBV12-4	CASSLVPGLGTQYF	TGTGCCAGCAGTTTAGTTCCAGGATTGGGGACCCAGTACTTC
.	.	15	TRBJ2-7	TRBV7-2	CASSSVDSGSYEQYF	TGTGCCAGCAGCTCCGTCGACTCTGGCTCCTACGAGCAGTACTTC
.	TRBD1	15	TRBJ2-5	TRBV6-8	CASSLDRGDRETQYF	TGTGCCAGCAGTCTCGACAGGGGGGATAGGGAGACCCAGTACTTC
few	TRBD2	14	TRBJ2-1	TRBV11-2	CASSLAGEWNEQFF	TGTGCCAGCAGCCTAGCGGGAGAGTGGAATGAGCAGTTCTTC
.	.	13	TRBJ1-5	TRBV7-2	CASSSLPDQPQHF	TGTGCCAGCAGCTCCCTTCCAGATCAGCCCCAGCATTTT
.	TRBD1	13	TRBJ2-7	TRBV6-1	CASRRTGVYEQYF	TGTGCCAGCAGGAGGACAGGTGTCTACGAGCAGTACTTC
few	.	15	TRBJ2-7	TRBV6-5	CASSYDDGSGYEQYF	TGTGCCAGCAGTTACGATGACGGGAGCGGCTACGAGCAGTACTTC
.	.	13	TRBJ2-1	TRBV6-1	CASSYTRADTQFF	TGTGCCAGCAGCTATACCCGGGCAGATACGCAGTTCTTC
.	TRBD1	16	TRBJ1-2	TRBV27	CASSLDRAGGYYGYTF	TGTGCCAGCAGCCTGGACAGGGCAGGCGGGTACTATGGCTACACCTTC
many	.	15	TRBJ2-2	TRBV6-6	CASSYSRAFTGELFF	TGTGCCAGCAGTTATTCGCGGGCTTTTACCGGGGAGCTGTTTTTT
.	.	13	TRBJ1-2	TRBV7-3	CASSSRANYGYTF	TGTGCCAGCAGCTCCAGAGCTAACTATGGCTACACCTTC
many	TRBD1	18	TRBJ2-4	TRBV10-2	CASRGILGQGLAKNIQYF	TGCGCCAGCAGAGGAATTCTGGGACAGGGCTTAGCCAAAAACATTCAGTACTTC
few	.	14	TRBJ1-4	TRBV27	CASRGVHRREKLFF	TGTGCCAGCAGAGGTGTGCACCGTAGGGAAAAACTGTTTTTT
.	TRBD2	19	TRBJ2-3	TRBV5-6	CASSLDRLGLAGVIDTQYF	TGTGCCAGCAGCTTGGACAGATTAGGACTAGCGGGAGTAATAGATACGCAGTATTTT
many	.	12	TRBJ1-1	TRBV18	CASSPLGPEAFF	TGTGCCAGCTCACCATTAGGCCCTGAAGCTTTCTTT
.	.	14	TRBJ2-7	TRBV14	CASSPLAHSYEQYF	TGTGCCAGCAGCCCCTTAGCTCATTCCTACGAGCAGTACTTC
.	TRBD1	16	TRBJ2-1	TRBV6-1	CASRQPGTGTYNEQFF	TGTGCCAGCAGGCAGCCGGGGACAGGGACCTACAATGAGCAGTTCTTC
.	.	15	TRBJ1-6	TRBV28	CASSHVSSYNSPLHF	TGTGCCAGCAGTCACGTAAGCTCCTATAATTCACCCCTCCACTTT